Listed here are 9 T cell receptor beta chains from one sample, sequenced in a study of graft-versus-host responses after intestinal transplantation. Sequencing was performed with immunoSEQ multiplex PCR; in TCRdb, only in-frame clones are kept and a portion is missing. The sample carries some 7,600 clones, 92% recorded once. This specimen consisted of PBMCs, obtained 30 to 32 days after intestinal transplant. The receptors shown here come from a human patient who received an intestinal transplant, so some T cells may come from the graft donor.

The rearrangement uses TRBV7-6 and TRBJ1-1; TRBD1 agrees at 9 bases. The ends lost 5 bases at V and 5 bases at J; junction bases unmatched: 3. CDR3 length: 13 amino acids. Germline V lookup: CDR1 SGHVS, CDR2 FNYEAQ. CDR3 region: CASSLGQGTEAFF. DNA for the CDR3: TGTGCCAGCAGCCTGGGACAGGGAACTGAAGCTTTCTTT.

This clone was counted a single time. This chain joins TRBV10-3 and TRBJ2-1; 10 positions agree with TRBD1. The CDR3 is 15 residues long. The J segment lost 8 bases and the V segment lost 3 bases, leaving 7 bases of the junction unmatched. From germline, CDR1 is ENHRY and CDR2 SYGVKD. The CDR3 is CAISEGDRGLDEQFF. The CDR3 DNA reads TGTGCCATCAGTGAAGGAGACAGGGGGCTCGATGAGCAGTTCTTC.

The V call is TRBV11-1, the J call TRBJ2-1; TRBD2 might be the D (5 bases). Trimming stripped 2 bases from V and 1 base from J, with 9 bases between. Germline assignment: CDR1 SGHAT and CDR2 FQDESV (reference sequence). The CDR3 consists of 15 residues. The CDR3 protein is CASSLSPGSYNEQFF. The CDR3, as DNA: TGTGCCAGCAGCTTATCTCCGGGGTCCTACAATGAGCAGTTCTTC.

The chain couples TRBV9 to TRBJ2-3, with D possibly being TRBD2 (6 bases). CDR3 length: 14 residues. Germline assignment: CDR1 SGDLS and CDR2 YYNGEE. V was clipped by 0 bases and J by 5 bases, with 10 bases between them. CDR3 bases: TGTGCCAGCAGCGTAGTCTTCGGGGGAGATACGCAGTATTTT. Translation: CASSVVFGGDTQYF.

A single count supports this clone. The chain joins TRBV7-9 to TRBJ1-4; 10 bases align to TRBD1. With 5 bases clipped from V and 6 bases from J, the junction kept 6 bases outside the gene matches. The length of the CDR3 is 15 residues. CDR1 and CDR2 (germline): SEHNR, FQNEAQ (reference sequence). The CDR3 loop is CASSQTTGGDEKLFF. CDR3 DNA sequence: TGTGCCAGCAGCCAAACGACAGGGGGCGATGAAAAACTGTTTTTT.

In regard to this clone: Other DNA sequences in this specimen translate into the identical CDR3. V is TRBV4-1 and J is TRBJ2-1, with 8 bases identical to TRBD2. Germline trimming cut 3 bases from V and 9 bases from J; bases unmatched to any gene: 10. CDR1 is MGHRA and CDR2 is YSYEKL in the germline V gene. The CDR3 spans 15 residues. The CDR3 region has the DNA TGCGCCAGCAGCCAGGCCCCCGGGACTAGTGGTGAGCAGTTCTTC. Translation gives CASSQAPGTSGEQFF.

This clone was seen a few times. This sequence joins TRBV19 and TRBJ1-1; TRBD1 is a possible D gene (6 bases). The CDR3 is 13 amino acids. The ends were cut back, 5 bases at V and 3 bases at J, with 10 bases in the middle. Germline V gene data show CDR1 as LNHDA and CDR2 as SQIVND (reference sequence). CDR3: CASSPDSYTEAFF. The CDR3 DNA is TGTGCCAGTAGTCCGGACAGCTACACTGAAGCTTTCTTT. The variable domain in full, with the rest retrieved from reference TRBV19 and TRBJ1-1, is DGGITQSPKYLFRKEGQNVTLSCEQNLNHDAMYWYRQDPGQGLRLIYYSQIVNDFQKGDIAEGYSVSREKKESFPLTVTSAQKNPTAFYLCASSPDSYTEAFFGQGTRLTVV.

The chain uses TRBV6-5 and TRBJ1-1; tentatively, D is TRBD1 (5 bases). The CDR3 extends over 13 amino acids. CDR1 and CDR2 (germline): MNHEY, SVGAGI. Between the trimmed V and J ends, which lost 6 bases and 2 bases, there was a span of 10 bases. CDR3 sequence reads: CASSQDINTEAFF. The CDR3 region has the DNA TGTGCCAGCAGCCAGGACATAAACACTGAAGCTTTCTTT.

The CDR3: CASSRSWGGTDTQYF. CDR3 sequence (DNA): TGCGCCAGCAGCCGGTCTTGGGGAGGCACAGATACGCAGTATTTT. This chain connects TRBV4-1 to TRBJ2-3, with a possible D match to TRBD2 (5 bases). Germline CDR1 reads MGHRA; CDR2 reads YSYEKL. This CDR3 is built from 15 residues. V was pared by 4 bases and J by 1 base, with 12 bases between.